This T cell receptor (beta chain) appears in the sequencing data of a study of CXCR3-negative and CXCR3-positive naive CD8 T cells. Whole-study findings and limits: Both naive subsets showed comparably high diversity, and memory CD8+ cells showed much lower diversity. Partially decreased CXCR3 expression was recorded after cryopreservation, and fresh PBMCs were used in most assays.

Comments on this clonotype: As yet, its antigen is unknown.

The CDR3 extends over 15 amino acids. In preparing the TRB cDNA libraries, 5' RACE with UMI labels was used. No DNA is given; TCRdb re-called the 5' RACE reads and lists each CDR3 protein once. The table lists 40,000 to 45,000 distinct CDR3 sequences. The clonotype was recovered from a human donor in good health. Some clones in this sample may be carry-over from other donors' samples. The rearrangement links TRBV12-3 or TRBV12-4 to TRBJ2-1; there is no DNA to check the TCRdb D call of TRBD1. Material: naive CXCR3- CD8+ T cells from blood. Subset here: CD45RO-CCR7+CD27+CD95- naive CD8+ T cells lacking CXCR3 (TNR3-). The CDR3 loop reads CASSQDRGVLNEQFF.